This is a list of T cell receptor beta chains from one sample in a study of early T cells in non-severe SARS-CoV-2 infection. From the 5' RACE reads, TCRdb called clonotypes with MiXCR, one entry per CDR3 protein. The top ten hold under 4% of the sample, which has 60,000 to 70,000 distinct CDR3 sequences, about 6% seen once. The source material was whole blood, sampled at baseline. The receptors were sampled from an adult who was a healthcare worker with PCR-confirmed SARS-CoV-2 infection or an uninfected control (not recorded which). Each CDR3 is given with its conserved first and last residue. D genes are given only for firm matches. The size of a clone is reported for some rows only, either as once, few or many, or as a class for expanded clones.

J: TRBJ2-7; length: 15; D: TRBD1; V: TRBV7-8; size: many; CDR3: CASSLRQGARDEQYF; DNA: TGTGCCAGCAGCCTTAGACAGGGGGCGCGGGACGAGCAGTACTTC
J: TRBJ2-1; length: 14; D: TRBD1; V: TRBV19; size: many; CDR3: CASRTGGPYNEQFF; DNA: TGTGCCAGTAGGACAGGGGGACCCTACAATGAGCAGTTCTTC
J: TRBJ2-1; length: 16; D: TRBD2; V: TRBV7-2; size: many; CDR3: CASSLDGGRAANEQFF; DNA: TGTGCCAGCAGCTTAGACGGCGGGAGGGCCGCAAATGAGCAGTTCTTC
J: TRBJ1-2; length: 13; D: -; V: TRBV5-1; size: many; CDR3: CASSLGAISGYTF; DNA: TGCGCCAGCAGCTTGGGGGCGATCAGTGGCTACACCTTC
J: TRBJ2-5; length: 15; D: TRBD1; V: TRBV6-2/TRBV6-3; size: few; CDR3: CASRQDRSRQETQYF; DNA: TGTGCCAGCAGACAGGACAGGTCCCGCCAAGAGACCCAGTACTTC
J: TRBJ2-2; length: 15; D: TRBD1; V: TRBV7-2; size: many; CDR3: CASSTGQPNTGELFF; DNA: TGTGCCAGCAGCACGGGACAGCCGAACACCGGGGAGCTGTTTTTT
J: TRBJ2-1; length: 14; D: -; V: TRBV27; size: few; CDR3: CASSALGEGGEQFF; DNA: TGTGCCAGCAGTGCGCTCGGCGAGGGCGGTGAGCAGTTCTTC
J: TRBJ1-1; length: 13; D: -; V: TRBV29-1; size: many; CDR3: CSVEEQANTEAFF; DNA: TGCAGCGTTGAGGAACAGGCCAACACTGAAGCTTTCTTT
J: TRBJ2-2; length: 14; D: TRBD1; V: TRBV7-6; size: many; CDR3: CASSPGGDTGELFF; DNA: TGTGCCAGCAGCCCAGGGGGCGACACCGGGGAGCTGTTTTTT
J: TRBJ2-1; length: 14; D: -; V: TRBV29-1; size: many; CDR3: CSVRRAWPTNEQFF; DNA: TGCAGCGTCCGCCGGGCTTGGCCCACGAATGAGCAGTTCTTC
J: TRBJ2-3; length: 12; D: -; V: TRBV28; size: many; CDR3: CASSLSSDTQYF; DNA: TGTGCCAGCAGTTTGTCGTCAGATACGCAGTATTTT
J: TRBJ1-5; length: 14; D: -; V: TRBV3-1; size: many; CDR3: CASSPDQDNQPQHF; DNA: TGTGCCAGCAGCCCGGACCAAGACAATCAGCCCCAGCATTTT
J: TRBJ1-4; length: 15; D: TRBD1; V: TRBV10-3; size: many; CDR3: CAISGTGGRFEKLFF; DNA: TGTGCCATCAGTGGGACAGGGGGTCGATTTGAAAAACTGTTTTTT
J: TRBJ2-1; length: 16; D: TRBD2; V: TRBV3-1; size: many; CDR3: CASSFRTSGRRNEQFF; DNA: TGTGCCAGCAGCTTTCGGACTAGCGGGAGGAGGAATGAGCAGTTCTTC
J: TRBJ2-2; length: 16; D: -; V: TRBV6-1; size: -; CDR3: CASSERRTGRTGELFF; DNA: TGTGCCAGCAGTGAAAGGAGGACGGGACGCACCGGGGAGCTGTTTTTT
J: TRBJ1-5; length: 15; D: -; V: TRBV27; size: -; CDR3: CASSSSIYSNQPQHF; DNA: TGTGCCAGCAGTTCAAGTATATATAGCAATCAGCCCCAGCATTTT
J: TRBJ2-7; length: 16; D: -; V: TRBV28; size: many; CDR3: CASSSRGGRSSYEQYF; DNA: TGTGCCAGCAGTTCTAGGGGGGGGAGGAGCTCCTACGAGCAGTACTTC
J: TRBJ2-1; length: 16; D: TRBD2; V: TRBV11-2; size: many; CDR3: CASSREASGNYNEQFF; DNA: TGTGCCAGCAGTCGGGAGGCTAGCGGGAACTACAATGAGCAGTTCTTC
J: TRBJ2-1; length: 16; D: TRBD2; V: TRBV7-6; size: -; CDR3: CASSLSGLGASNEQFF; DNA: TGTGCCAGCAGCCTTAGCGGACTAGGGGCCAGCAATGAGCAGTTCTTC
J: TRBJ1-6; length: 17; D: -; V: TRBV7-2; size: many; CDR3: CASSPSGGLGYNSPLHF; DNA: TGTGCCAGCAGCCCATCGGGGGGGCTAGGGTATAATTCACCCCTCCACTTT
J: TRBJ2-7; length: 15; D: TRBD1; V: TRBV20-1; size: many; CDR3: CSASVPGQGMNEQYF; DNA: TGCAGTGCTAGTGTACCGGGACAGGGAATGAACGAGCAGTACTTC
J: TRBJ2-7; length: 15; D: -; V: TRBV5-1; size: many; CDR3: CASSLELGMSYEQYF; DNA: TGCGCCAGCAGCTTGGAGCTCGGGATGTCCTACGAGCAGTACTTC
J: TRBJ2-1; length: 16; D: TRBD2; V: TRBV5-1; size: many; CDR3: CASSPAIAGGYNEQFF; DNA: TGCGCCAGCAGCCCAGCCATAGCGGGGGGCTACAATGAGCAGTTCTTC
J: TRBJ2-7; length: 12; D: -; V: TRBV5-1; size: medium-sized; CDR3: CASGPSSYEQYF; DNA: TGCGCCAGCGGTCCCAGCTCCTACGAGCAGTACTTC
J: TRBJ2-3; length: 15; D: TRBD1; V: TRBV5-1; size: many; CDR3: CASSLGQGAGDTQYF; DNA: TGCGCCAGCAGCTTGGGACAGGGGGCAGGAGATACGCAGTATTTT
J: TRBJ2-7; length: 10; D: -; V: TRBV6-1; size: few; CDR3: CASSEYEQYF; DNA: TGTGCCAGCAGTGAGTACGAGCAGTACTTC
J: TRBJ1-5; length: 18; D: -; V: TRBV19; size: many; CDR3: CASSSGNTGRYSNQPQHF; DNA: TGTGCCAGTAGCTCCGGGAATACTGGCCGATATAGCAATCAGCCCCAGCATTTT
J: TRBJ1-2; length: 17; D: -; V: TRBV28; size: -; CDR3: CASSLEWAGGGNYGYTF; DNA: TGTGCCAGCAGTTTAGAGTGGGCAGGAGGAGGTAACTATGGCTACACCTTC
J: TRBJ2-1; length: 13; D: TRBD2; V: TRBV28; size: many; CDR3: CASRPSGDNEQFF; DNA: TGTGCCAGCAGACCTAGCGGAGACAATGAGCAGTTCTTC
J: TRBJ2-1; length: 15; D: -; V: TRBV12-3/TRBV12-4; size: many; CDR3: CASSLRAGSYNEQFF; DNA: TGTGCCAGCAGTTTAAGGGCGGGTTCCTACAATGAGCAGTTCTTC
J: TRBJ1-2; length: 12; D: -; V: TRBV20-1; size: many; CDR3: CSAGGVGAGYTF; DNA: TGCAGTGCTGGAGGGGTTGGGGCTGGCTACACCTTC
J: TRBJ2-7; length: 15; D: -; V: TRBV10-2; size: many; CDR3: CASTGGAYPSYEQYF; DNA: TGCGCCAGCACCGGGGGAGCGTATCCTTCCTACGAGCAGTACTTC
J: TRBJ2-1; length: 12; D: TRBD1; V: TRBV2; size: few; CDR3: CASSIDRAEQFF; DNA: TGTGCCAGCAGCATCGACAGGGCAGAGCAGTTCTTC
J: TRBJ2-7; length: 14; D: -; V: TRBV27; size: many; CDR3: CASSLFGPTYEQYF; DNA: TGTGCCAGCAGTTTATTTGGACCGACCTACGAGCAGTACTTC